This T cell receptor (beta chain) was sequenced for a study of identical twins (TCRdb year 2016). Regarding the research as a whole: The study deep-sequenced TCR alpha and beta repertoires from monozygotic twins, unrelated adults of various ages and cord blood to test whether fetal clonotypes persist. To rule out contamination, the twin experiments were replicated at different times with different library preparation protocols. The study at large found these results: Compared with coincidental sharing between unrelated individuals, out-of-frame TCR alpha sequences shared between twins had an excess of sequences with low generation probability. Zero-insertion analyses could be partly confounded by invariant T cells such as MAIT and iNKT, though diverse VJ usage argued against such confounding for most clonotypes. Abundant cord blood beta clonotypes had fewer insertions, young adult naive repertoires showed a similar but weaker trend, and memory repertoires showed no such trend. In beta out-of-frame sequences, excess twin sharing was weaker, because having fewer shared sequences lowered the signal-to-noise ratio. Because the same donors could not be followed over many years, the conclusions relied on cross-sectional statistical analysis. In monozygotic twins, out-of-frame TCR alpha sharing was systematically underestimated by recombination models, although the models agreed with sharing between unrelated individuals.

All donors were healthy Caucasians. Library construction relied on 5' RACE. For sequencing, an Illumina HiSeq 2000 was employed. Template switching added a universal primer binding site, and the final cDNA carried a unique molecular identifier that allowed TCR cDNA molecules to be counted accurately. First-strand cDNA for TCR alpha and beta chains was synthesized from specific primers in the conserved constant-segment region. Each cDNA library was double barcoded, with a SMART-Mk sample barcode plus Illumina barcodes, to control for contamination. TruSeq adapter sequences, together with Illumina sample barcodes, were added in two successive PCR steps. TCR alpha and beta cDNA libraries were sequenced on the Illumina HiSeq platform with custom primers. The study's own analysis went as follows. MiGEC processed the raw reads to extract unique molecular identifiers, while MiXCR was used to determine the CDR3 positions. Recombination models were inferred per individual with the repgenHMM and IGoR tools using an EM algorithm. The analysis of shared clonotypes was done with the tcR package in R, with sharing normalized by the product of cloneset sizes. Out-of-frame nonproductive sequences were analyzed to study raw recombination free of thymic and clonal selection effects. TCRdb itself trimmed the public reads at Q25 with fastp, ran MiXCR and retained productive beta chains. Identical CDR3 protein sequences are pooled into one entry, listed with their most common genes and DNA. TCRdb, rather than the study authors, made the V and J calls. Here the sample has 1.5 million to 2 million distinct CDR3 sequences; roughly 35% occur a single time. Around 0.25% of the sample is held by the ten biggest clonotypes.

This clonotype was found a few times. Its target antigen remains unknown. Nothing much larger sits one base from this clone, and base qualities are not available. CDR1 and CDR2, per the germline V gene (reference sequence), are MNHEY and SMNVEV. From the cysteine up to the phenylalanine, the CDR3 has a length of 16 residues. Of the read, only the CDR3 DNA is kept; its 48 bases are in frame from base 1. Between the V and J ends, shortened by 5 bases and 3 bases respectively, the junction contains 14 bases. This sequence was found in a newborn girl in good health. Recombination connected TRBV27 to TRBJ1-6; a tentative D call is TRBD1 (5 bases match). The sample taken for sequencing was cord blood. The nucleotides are TGTGCCAGCAGTAACGGGGGACCGAGCTATAATTCACCCCTCCACTTT. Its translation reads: CASSNGGPSYNSPLHF.